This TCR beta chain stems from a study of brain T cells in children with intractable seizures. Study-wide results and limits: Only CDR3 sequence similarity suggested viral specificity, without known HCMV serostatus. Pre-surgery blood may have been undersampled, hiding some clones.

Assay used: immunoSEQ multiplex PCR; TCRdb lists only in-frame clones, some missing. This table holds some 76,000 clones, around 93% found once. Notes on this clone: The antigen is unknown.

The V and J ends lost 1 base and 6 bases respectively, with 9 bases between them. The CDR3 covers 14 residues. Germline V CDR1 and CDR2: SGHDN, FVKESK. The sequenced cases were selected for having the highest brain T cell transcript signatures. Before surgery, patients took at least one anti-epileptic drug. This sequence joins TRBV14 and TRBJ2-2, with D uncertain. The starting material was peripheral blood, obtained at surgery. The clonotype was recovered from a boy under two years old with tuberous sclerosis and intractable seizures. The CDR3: CASSQVKGAGELFF. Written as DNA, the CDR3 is TGTGCCAGCAGCCAAGTTAAAGGAGCCGGGGAGCTGTTTTTT.